The 19 T cell receptor beta chains below come from one sample, sequenced in a study of blood T cell repertoires in COVID-19. This table comes from immunoSEQ multiplex PCR, and its TCRdb copy is limited to in-frame clones, with some not included. The sample lists roughly 200,000 clones, around 85% occurring once. Sample: peripheral blood. These receptors originate from a woman in her fifties or sixties with acute or convalescent COVID-19.

V and J are TRBV27 and TRBJ2-7, with 9 bases lining up with TRBD2. The germline V gene has CDR1 MNHEY and CDR2 SMNVEV (reference sequence). The V segment lost 5 bases and the J segment 4 bases; nucleotides outside the gene matches: 9. This CDR3 is built from 15 residues. CDR3 loop: CASSGPRLAAYEQYF. The CDR3 nucleotides read TGTGCCAGCAGTGGCCCCCGACTAGCGGCGTACGAGCAGTACTTC.

This clone was counted a single time. The chain links TRBV23-1 to TRBJ2-7, with D unclear. TRBV23-1 is an ORF, with its function uncertain. V gave up 4 bases and J gave up 4 bases, with 5 bases separating them. The CDR3 has 11 residues. CDR3 coding DNA: TGCGCCAGCAGTCGTAGTTACGAGCAGTACGTC. Protein: CASSRSYEQYV.

The rearrangement joins TRBV30 to TRBJ2-1, with 11 bases that match TRBD2. CDR1 GTSNPN and CDR2 SVGIG come from the germline V gene (reference sequence). The CDR3 extends over 14 amino acids. The junction had 10 bases not matched to a gene; V was cut back by 3 bases and J by 12 bases. The DNA of the CDR3 is TGTGCCTGGAGCCGTCGGACTAGCGGGTCGGGGCAGTTCTTC. Amino acids: CAWSRRTSGSGQFF.

The chain uses TRBV28 and TRBJ2-1, with 15 positions matching TRBD2. The CDR3 has 16 residues. The trim removed 3 bases at V and 7 bases at J, leaving 4 bases unmatched. CDR1 is MDHEN and CDR2 is SYDVKM in the germline V gene. This CDR3 reads CASSFGLAGGRNEQFF. The CDR3 coding sequence is TGTGCCAGCAGTTTCGGACTAGCGGGAGGGCGGAATGAGCAGTTCTTC. Looking up the rest from reference TRBV28 and TRBJ2-1 gives the full variable domain: DVKVTQSSRYLVKRTGEKVFLECVQDMDHENMFWYRQDPGLGLRLIYFSYDVKMKEKGDIPEGYSVSREKKERFSLILESASTNQTSMYLCASSFGLAGGRNEQFFGPGTRLTVL.

The V gene is TRBV7-2, the J gene TRBJ1-2, with 8 bases identical to TRBD1. Trimming cost V 5 bases and J 4 bases; bases outside gene matches: 9. The germline V gene has CDR1 SGHTA and CDR2 FQGNSA. The CDR3 length is 15 residues. The CDR3 loop reads CASSPGGRGGYGYTF. CDR3 DNA sequence: TGTGCCAGCAGCCCAGGGGGCCGGGGTGGCTATGGCTACACCTTC.

As DNA, the CDR3 is TGTGCCACCAAGGCAGGGGATTACAATCAGCCCCAGCATTTT. It encodes CATKAGDYNQPQHF. The chain carries TRBV2 and TRBJ1-5, with a weak D call TRBD1 (6 bases). CDR3 length equals 14 residues. V lost 10 bases and J 3 bases, leaving 16 bases between the germline ends. CDR1 is SNHLY, CDR2 FYNNEI, per germline.

The gene calls are TRBV6-5 and TRBJ2-3; no definite D call. Germline V gene lookup returns CDR1 MNHEY and CDR2 SVGAGI. Trimming took off 6 bases at V and 5 bases at J, with 12 bases between the two ends. This CDR3 has 13 amino acids. The CDR3 DNA follows: TGTGCCAGCAGCCCGGGTCTTAAAGATACGCAGTATTTT. This gives the protein CASSPGLKDTQYF.

The chain links TRBV6-5 to TRBJ2-7, with D maybe TRBD2 (5 bases). Trimming left V 5 bases short and J 0 bases short, with 14 bases between. The V gene's germline CDR1 is MNHEY and CDR2 SVGAGI. The CDR3 loop spans 15 amino acids. The CDR3 is CASSTEGWSSYEQYV. CDR3 DNA: TGTGCCAGCAGTACCGAGGGATGGTCCTCCTACGAGCAGTACGTC.

J is TRBJ2-2 and V is TRBV18; D not certain. V lost 2 bases, J lost 3 bases, and 10 bases lay in between. The CDR3 runs to 15 residues. Germline V gene lookup returns CDR1 KGHSH and CDR2 LQKENI. The CDR3 is CASSPTARDTGELFF. The CDR3 DNA follows: TGTGCCAGCTCACCAACCGCCCGAGACACCGGGGAGCTGTTTTTT.

The rearrangement joins TRBV19 to TRBJ1-1, with no clear D. The length of the CDR3 is 14 residues. With 1 base removed from V and 5 bases from J, the gap between germline ends came to 11 bases. Germline loops: CDR1 LNHDA, CDR2 SQIVND (reference sequence). The CDR3 coding sequence is TGTGCCAGTAGTATAGGAGGCCGGGAGACTGAAGCTTTCTTT. Its protein is CASSIGGRETEAFF.

The genes are TRBV11-2 and TRBJ2-3; a weak D match, TRBD2 (6 bases). CDR3 size: 14 residues. Germline CDR1 reads SGHAT; CDR2 reads FQNNGV. Deletions cut 7 bases from V and 3 bases from J, with 14 bases between. This CDR3 is CASNGGVWTDTQYF. In DNA form, the CDR3 reads TGTGCCAGCAACGGAGGGGTCTGGACAGATACGCAGTATTTT.

The rearrangement uses TRBV9 and TRBJ1-2; D call uncertain. The CDR3 spans 12 residues. CDR1 SGDLS and CDR2 YYNGEE come from the germline V gene. Trimming removed 3 bases from V and 5 bases from J, with 8 bases in between. The CDR3 DNA is TGTGCCAGCAGCGCGACACCTTATGGCTACACCTTC. Its translation: CASSATPYGYTF. The full variable domain, completed using reference TRBV9 and TRBJ1-2, is DSGVTQTPKHLITATGQRVTLRCSPRSGDLSVYWYQQSLDQGLQFLIQYYNGEERAKGNILERFSAQQFPDLHSELNLSSLELGDSALYFCASSATPYGYTFGSGTRLTVV.

The chain is built from TRBV5-6 and TRBJ2-1; 9 nucleotides line up with TRBD2. The V gene's germline CDR1 is SGHDT and CDR2 YYEEEE. The length of the CDR3 is 15 residues. V gave up 0 bases and J gave up 5 bases; unmatched junction bases: 3. This chain's CDR3 is CASSLGSGRNNEQFF. Written as DNA, the CDR3 is TGTGCCAGCAGCTTGGGGAGCGGGAGGAACAATGAGCAGTTCTTC.

This chain joins TRBV9 and TRBJ2-1, with D maybe TRBD2 (6 bases). The V and J ends lost 0 bases and 8 bases respectively, with 18 bases between them. CDR1 SGDLS and CDR2 YYNGEE come from the germline V gene. The CDR3 length is 16 residues. Here the CDR3 DNA reads TGTGCCAGCAGCGTAGGAGTTCCGGCTGGAGGGCATGAGCAGTTCTTC. Translation gives CASSVGVPAGGHEQFF.

The chain is built from TRBV27 and TRBJ2-7; possibly TRBD1 for D (5 bases). V lost 2 bases to trimming and J lost 13 bases, with 6 bases between them. CDR1 and CDR2 from the germline V gene are MNHEY and SMNVEV (reference sequence). The CDR3 is 9 amino acids. CDR3 region: CASSLQGYV. Here the CDR3 DNA reads TGTGCCAGCAGTTTACAGGGTTACGTC.

The rearrangement links TRBV27 to TRBJ2-7; tentative D call: TRBD1 (5 bases). Germline V gene data show CDR1 as MNHEY and CDR2 as SMNVEV (reference sequence). The CDR3 totals 13 residues. Trimming shortened V by 2 bases and J by 5 bases, and 10 bases separated the two germline ends. The CDR3 spells CASSLDTGHEQYV. The CDR3 DNA is TGTGCCAGCAGTTTAGACACAGGACACGAGCAGTACGTC.

The chain links TRBV5-1 to TRBJ2-2; 10 bases match TRBD2. The CDR3 has 15 residues. CDR1 is SGHRS and CDR2 is YFSETQ in the germline V gene. Unmatched junction bases numbered 7, after V lost 5 bases and J lost 6 bases. This CDR3 is CASRPGLASSGELFF. The DNA of the CDR3 is TGCGCCAGCAGGCCGGGACTAGCGTCTTCCGGGGAGCTGTTTTTT.

The chain joins TRBV29-1 to TRBJ1-1; no clear D. Deletions cut 4 bases from V and 1 base from J, with 10 bases between. In germline, CDR1 is SQVTM, CDR2 ANQGSEA. The CDR3 extends over 13 amino acids. Here the CDR3 reads CSVAREWNTEAFF. The CDR3 DNA sequence: TGCAGCGTTGCTAGGGAGTGGAACACTGAAGCTTTCTTT.

This chain links TRBV19 with TRBJ1-5; 7 bases are a match to TRBD1. Germline CDR1 and CDR2: LNHDA and SQIVND (reference sequence). V trimming: 5 bases; J trimming: 7 bases; junction bases outside the gene matches: 8. This CDR3 is 14 amino acids long. Here the CDR3 reads CASSPDREAQPQHF. CDR3 in DNA: TGTGCCAGTAGTCCAGACAGGGAGGCACAGCCCCAGCATTTT.